The sequence of this T cell receptor (beta chain) was determined in a study of cytomegalovirus exposure and HLA in healthy donors. In the PCR, 60 Vbeta and 13 Jbeta primers were used. The repertoire was sequenced with immunoSEQ multiplex PCR; TCRdb's copy has only in-frame clones and lacks some. Of approximately 300,000 clones detected, about 80% appear once; the ten largest clones hold roughly 0.31%. CDR1 SEHNR and CDR2 FQNEAQ come from the germline V gene (reference sequence). Trimming took 3 bases from V and 5 from J, leaving 10 bases between them. The length of the CDR3 is 13 residues. This clone has a handful of counts.

Sequenced: PBMCs. The receptor was derived from a girl aged 2 to 10 in good health and CMV-seronegative. V gene TRBV7-9 combines with J gene TRBJ1-1; TRBD1 is a possible D gene (6 bases). CDR3: CASSFSGETEAFF. The CDR3 DNA sequence: TGTGCCAGCAGCTTCTCAGGGGAAACTGAAGCTTTCTTT. The variable domain in full, with the rest retrieved from reference TRBV7-9 and TRBJ1-1, is DTGVSQNPRHKITKRGQNVTFRCDPISEHNRLYWYRQTLGQGPEFLTYFQNEAQLEKSRLLSDRFSAERPKGSFSTLEIQRTEQGDSAMYLCASSFSGETEAFFGQGTRLTVV.